The present TCR beta chain was sequenced within a study of T cells in Graves' hyperthyroidism and ophthalmopathy. This CDR3 has 17 amino acids. The germline V and J ends were trimmed by 0 bases and 3 bases, with 18 bases remaining between them. Per germline, CDR1 DFQATT and CDR2 SNEGSKA (reference sequence). The TCR beta CDR3 regions underwent amplification using RNA transcripts as the source. When the TCR CDR3 underwent first-round RT-PCR, the HTBI primer set was used. TCRdb recomputed calls from the multiplex PCR reads with MiXCR, one row per CDR3 protein. This repertoire shows a few hundred thousand distinct CDR3 sequences, 15% to 18% found once; its top ten account for 11% to 15%.

The chain is built from TRBV20-1 and TRBJ1-5, with a weak D call TRBD1 (6 bases). Sequencing used blood. This clonotype originated in a woman between 18 and 29 years old with Graves' hyperthyroidism. The CDR3 protein is CSARDRSRGSYNQPQHF. In nucleotides, the CDR3 is TGCAGTGCTAGAGATAGGAGCAGGGGATCTTACAATCAGCCCCAGCATTTT.